This T cell receptor beta chain was sequenced for a study of blood T cell repertoires in COVID-19. Study in general: Acute and convalescent COVID-19 specimens originated in the United States, Italy and Spain. The analysed material was cDNA or gDNA that came from T cells, B-cell-depleted T cells, or PBMCs.

Methods used by the authors: Estimation of nucleated cell counts relied on the amplification of reference gene primers. The assay was immunoSEQ multiplex PCR, and TCRdb's table has in-frame clones only and misses some. V, J and clone size are those of that table, while D and trimming were read from the DNA. The sample has over 200,000 clones, about 90% seen once. Germline loops: CDR1 GTSNPN, CDR2 SVGIG (reference sequence). The CDR3 extends over 13 amino acids. V dropped 4 bases and J dropped 5; count of bases not matched to a gene: 5. This clonotype was obtained from a woman aged 50 to 60 with acute or convalescent COVID-19. Source material: peripheral blood. V usage is TRBV30 and J usage is TRBJ2-7; 10 bases map to TRBD1. Here the CDR3 DNA reads TGTGCCTGGAATAGGGACAGGGGCCACGAGCAGTACTTC. Its translation: CAWNRDRGHEQYF.